These T cell receptor beta chains were read from a single sample in a study of beta chain features in type 1 diabetes. Here immunoSEQ multiplex PCR was the method, and the copy in TCRdb shows in-frame clones only, minus some. The sample holds roughly 350,000 clones, over 9% seen once. Sequencing was done on a sample of central memory CD4+ T cells from blood. The receptors were gathered from a man aged 25-45 years with type 1 diabetes. The CDR3 runs from the conserved cysteine through the conserved F or W. Each record gives: clone size, D gene, J gene, V gene, CDR3 protein, CDR3 DNA. D genes are given only for firm matches. Clone sizes are given selectively: once, few, many, or a class where the clone is expanded.

size: few; D: .; J: TRBJ2-7; V: TRBV4-2; CDR3: CASSQADSGLVYEQYF; DNA: TGTGCCAGCAGCCAAGCCGACTCCGGGTTGGTCTACGAGCAGTACTTC
size: few; D: .; J: TRBJ1-2; V: TRBV7-9; CDR3: CASSPRVPGHTF; DNA: TGTGCCAGCAGCCCTCGCGTGCCCGGTCACACCTTC
size: few; D: TRBD1; J: TRBJ2-1; V: TRBV18; CDR3: CASSPPTQAGGNEQFF; DNA: TGTGCCAGCTCACCACCGACCCAGGCAGGGGGCAATGAGCAGTTCTTC
size: few; D: .; J: TRBJ1-5; V: TRBV5-4; CDR3: CASSSGGNQPQHF; DNA: TGTGCCAGCAGCTCGGGAGGGAATCAGCCCCAGCATTTT
size: .; D: TRBD2; J: TRBJ2-1; V: TRBV7-9; CDR3: CASGALAGGYNEQFF; DNA: TGTGCCAGCGGAGCCCTAGCGGGGGGCTACAATGAGCAGTTCTTC
size: many; D: .; J: TRBJ1-1; V: TRBV28; CDR3: CASSPPAGKAFF; DNA: TGTGCCAGCAGTCCTCCCGCAGGGAAAGCTTTCTTT
size: .; D: TRBD2; J: TRBJ2-7; V: TRBV5-1; CDR3: CASSLLSRTSGTYEQYF; DNA: TGCGCCAGCAGCCTATTATCCCGGACTAGCGGCACCTACGAGCAGTACTTC
size: many; D: .; J: TRBJ2-2; V: TRBV7-7; CDR3: CASSLAGQTGELFF; DNA: TGTGCCAGCAGCTTAGCTGGACAGACCGGGGAGCTGTTTTTT
size: .; D: .; J: TRBJ1-4; V: TRBV6-4; CDR3: CASRAGGSMNEKLFF; DNA: TGTGCCAGCAGGGCCGGGGGCAGCATGAATGAAAAACTGTTTTTT
size: few; D: .; J: TRBJ1-2; V: TRBV11-2; CDR3: CASSSGRYGYTF; DNA: TGTGCCAGCAGCTCGGGTCGCTATGGCTACACCTTC
size: few; D: TRBD2; J: TRBJ2-7; V: TRBV5-5; CDR3: CASSHGGGRAGQYEQYF; DNA: TGTGCCAGCAGCCATGGTGGCGGGAGGGCGGGCCAATACGAGCAGTACTTC
size: few; D: TRBD2; J: TRBJ2-7; V: TRBV18; CDR3: CASSPPAQREAYEQYF; DNA: TGTGCCAGCTCACCACCGGCCCAGCGGGAGGCCTACGAGCAGTACTTC
size: .; D: .; J: TRBJ2-1; V: TRBV27; CDR3: CASSLLGSGVENEQFF; DNA: TGTGCCAGCAGTTTATTGGGGTCGGGAGTTGAGAATGAGCAGTTCTTC
size: few; D: TRBD2; J: TRBJ2-7; V: TRBV2; CDR3: CASSAGLAGEYEQYF; DNA: TGTGCCAGCAGCGCCGGCCTAGCGGGAGAGTACGAGCAGTACTTC
size: few; D: TRBD1; J: TRBJ2-7; V: TRBV28; CDR3: CASSLRTGESYEQYF; DNA: TGTGCCAGCAGTTTACGGACAGGGGAGTCCTACGAGCAGTACTTC
size: .; D: .; J: TRBJ2-1; V: TRBV4-3; CDR3: CASSQALQNSYNEQFF; DNA: TGCGCCAGCAGCCAAGCGTTACAGAACTCCTACAATGAGCAGTTCTTC
size: few; D: TRBD1; J: TRBJ1-5; V: TRBV10-3; CDR3: CAISFGRGSNQPQHF; DNA: TGTGCCATCAGTTTTGGCAGGGGGAGCAATCAGCCCCAGCATTTT
size: .; D: TRBD1; J: TRBJ1-1; V: TRBV6-5; CDR3: CASRPWTGSEAFF; DNA: TGTGCCAGCAGACCATGGACAGGGTCTGAAGCTTTCTTT
size: few; D: .; J: TRBJ2-5; V: TRBV2; CDR3: CASPGETQYF; DNA: TGTGCCAGCCCCGGAGAGACCCAGTACTTC
size: .; D: .; J: TRBJ1-2; V: TRBV4-1; CDR3: CASSQDLRGGKPNYGYTF; DNA: TGCGCCAGCAGCCAAGACCTTAGGGGGGGAAAGCCTAACTATGGCTACACCTTC
size: .; D: TRBD2; J: TRBJ2-1; V: TRBV28; CDR3: CASSLSLAGATQFF; DNA: TGTGCCAGCAGCTTAAGTCTAGCGGGGGCCACGCAGTTCTTC
size: many; D: TRBD1; J: TRBJ1-5; V: TRBV28; CDR3: CASSLWGSGTGGFQPQHF; DNA: TGTGCCAGCAGTTTATGGGGGTCCGGGACAGGGGGCTTTCAGCCCCAGCATTTT
size: few; D: TRBD1; J: TRBJ1-3; V: TRBV2; CDR3: CASSIVTGVNTIYF; DNA: TGTGCCAGCAGCATAGTGACAGGGGTAAACACCATATATTTT
size: .; D: TRBD2; J: TRBJ2-1; V: TRBV12-5; CDR3: CASGFPDTSGRARSYNEQFF; DNA: TGTGCTAGTGGTTTCCCAGATACTAGCGGGAGGGCCCGGTCCTACAATGAGCAGTTCTTC
size: few; D: .; J: TRBJ1-3; V: TRBV7-2; CDR3: CASSFSGTGNTIYF; DNA: TGTGCCAGCAGCTTCTCAGGGACTGGAAACACCATATATTTT
size: .; D: .; J: TRBJ1-5; V: TRBV4-1; CDR3: CASSQGWGSSNQPQHF; DNA: TGCGCCAGCAGCCAAGGCTGGGGCAGCAGCAATCAGCCCCAGCATTTT
size: few; D: TRBD1; J: TRBJ2-4; V: TRBV7-6; CDR3: CASSLTGVGNIQYF; DNA: TGTGCCAGCAGCTTGACAGGGGTGGGAAACATTCAGTACTTC
size: .; D: .; J: TRBJ1-5; V: TRBV28; CDR3: CASSPRRGRNQPQHF; DNA: TGTGCCAGCAGCCCCCGCAGGGGCCGAAATCAGCCCCAGCATTTT
size: .; D: TRBD1; J: TRBJ2-7; V: TRBV7-2; CDR3: CASSPYGQEIYGQYF; DNA: TGTGCCAGCAGCCCGTACGGACAGGAGATCTACGGGCAGTACTTC
size: .; D: .; J: TRBJ1-1; V: TRBV27; CDR3: CASSLGRNTEAFF; DNA: TGTGCCAGCAGTTTAGGGCGGAACACTGAAGCTTTCTTT
size: few; D: .; J: TRBJ2-5; V: TRBV10-3; CDR3: CAISESRVGETQYF; DNA: TGTGCCATCAGTGAGTCACGAGTGGGAGAGACCCAGTACTTC
size: .; D: TRBD1; J: TRBJ2-3; V: TRBV5-1; CDR3: CASSFTGQGPDTQYF; DNA: TGCGCCAGCAGCTTCACGGGACAGGGACCAGATACGCAGTATTTT
size: .; D: .; J: TRBJ1-5; V: TRBV2; CDR3: CASSAPTRPQHF; DNA: TGTGCCAGCAGTGCCCCGACTAGGCCCCAGCATTTT
size: .; D: .; J: TRBJ1-1; V: TRBV6-5; CDR3: CASNLPFMNTEAFF; DNA: TGTGCCAGCAACCTTCCCTTCATGAACACTGAAGCTTTCTTT
size: few; D: TRBD1; J: TRBJ2-7; V: TRBV18; CDR3: CASSQGTGDTYEQYF; DNA: TGTGCCAGCTCCCAGGGGACAGGGGATACCTACGAGCAGTACTTC
size: few; D: .; J: TRBJ1-2; V: TRBV19; CDR3: CASRREAPPRHYGYTF; DNA: TGTGCCAGTAGGCGTGAGGCACCTCCTCGGCACTATGGCTACACCTTC
size: few; D: .; J: TRBJ1-1; V: TRBV30; CDR3: CAIDREQAFF; DNA: TGTGCCATCGACCGGGAGCAAGCTTTCTTT
size: few; D: TRBD1; J: TRBJ1-5; V: TRBV2; CDR3: CASQGVGQPQHF; DNA: TGTGCCAGTCAGGGGGTCGGCCAGCCCCAGCATTTT